A single TCR beta chain is shown here with its context. The entry originates in a study of blood T cell repertoires in COVID-19. Study members were between roughly 18 and 90 years old and lived in around 24 US regions. Per the original methods: Amplified reference gene primers provided the basis for estimating nucleated cell counts. The table came from immunoSEQ multiplex PCR; TCRdb's copy has only in-frame clones and leaves some out. V, J and clone size are taken as reported in that table, and D and trimming were inferred from the DNA itself. The table lists 250,000 to 400,000 clones, about 89% of them singletons, with about 5.7% in the top ten. The CDR3 sequence is 14 residues long. V was clipped by 3 bases and J by 0 bases, with 7 bases between them. Germline V lookup: CDR1 MRHNA, CDR2 SNTAGT.

The rearrangement uses TRBV6-4 and TRBJ2-3, with D unclear. The sample taken for sequencing was PBMCs or T cells enriched from blood (not recorded which). The TCR originated in a woman aged 25 to 45 who had recovered from COVID-19. CDR3 protein: CASSEVYSTDTQYF. In nucleotides, the CDR3 is TGTGCCAGCAGTGAAGTCTACAGCACAGATACGCAGTATTTT.